A selection of T cell receptor beta chains follows, all from one sample in a study of blood T cell repertoires in COVID-19. Measured with immunoSEQ multiplex PCR; TCRdb has only the in-frame clones, and not every one. There are roughly 120,000 clones in the sample; about 80% occur only once, and 10% to 15% lies in the top ten. The sequencing input was peripheral blood. The receptors stem from a woman aged 60-70 years with acute or convalescent COVID-19. Each CDR3 is given with its conserved first and last residue. The D gene is left open where the match is weak. Expanded clones are given a class, and other clones once, few, many or no size at all.

V gene,clone size,J gene,D gene,CDR3 protein
TRBV12-5,once,TRBJ2-2,TRBD1,CAGQGTGELFF
TRBV30,-,TRBJ1-4,TRBD1,CAQAGQGDEKLFF
TRBV30,few,TRBJ1-1,-,CAWNLGQVNTEAFF
TRBV6-5,-,TRBJ1-1,TRBD1,CASSYWGQGDTEAFF
TRBV29-1,many,TRBJ2-3,TRBD2,CSSRAGLTDTQYF
TRBV19,-,TRBJ1-6,-,CASSTYNSPLHF
TRBV2,-,TRBJ1-2,-,CASSPANYGYTF
TRBV11-2,-,TRBJ1-2,-,CASSLETETISF
TRBV12-5,-,TRBJ1-5,-,CASAYDWGNQPQHF
TRBV9,-,TRBJ2-1,-,CASSVKGWINEQFF
TRBV6-5,-,TRBJ1-2,-,CASSYGQNYGYTF
TRBV9,-,TRBJ2-1,-,CASSVGGDNEQFF
TRBV5-6,-,TRBJ1-3,TRBD1,CASSDRGLGNTIYF
TRBV5-1,-,TRBJ2-3,TRBD2,CASSSGLALTDTQYF
TRBV7-4,-,TRBJ1-6,TRBD1,CASSSRTGSSYNSPLHF
TRBV27,-,TRBJ1-4,-,CASSLAAATNEKLFF
TRBV10-1,-,TRBJ2-2,-,CASSDRIPGELITGELFF
TRBV28,-,TRBJ1-1,TRBD1,CASSSGTVGAFF
TRBV11-2,-,TRBJ1-2,-,CASSLTGKWGYTF
TRBV6-6,-,TRBJ1-1,-,CASSSSSQNTEAFF
TRBV3-1/TRBV3-2,-,TRBJ1-1,-,CASSQDRRGPRTEAFF
TRBV7-3,once,TRBJ2-2,TRBD2,CATRGGQNTGELFF
TRBV5-5,-,TRBJ1-2,-,CASSLLREYGYTF
TRBV6-5,-,TRBJ1-1,-,CASTPTDRGTEAFF
TRBV6-5,-,TRBJ2-5,TRBD2,CASRLAGGWETQYF
TRBV14,-,TRBJ1-1,-,CASSQDSGLGFF
TRBV7-8,once,TRBJ1-1,-,CASSSQATEAFF
TRBV4-1,-,TRBJ2-5,-,CASSQGILRGVGETQYF
TRBV7-9,-,TRBJ1-4,-,CASSSDLSGNEKLFF
TRBV24-1,-,TRBJ1-2,-,CATSGQAANPYGYTF
TRBV24-1,-,TRBJ1-2,-,CATSDFGGYTF
TRBV6-6,-,TRBJ1-5,TRBD1,CASSSPGQGSRQPQHF
TRBV9,-,TRBJ2-4,TRBD1,CASSARQGRGKNIQYF
TRBV14,-,TRBJ1-1,-,CASSRGSAYTEAFF
TRBV6-5,-,TRBJ1-3,-,CASSPLSGNTIYF
TRBV6-5,-,TRBJ1-4,-,CASSPIATNEKLFF
TRBV30,-,TRBJ1-4,-,CAWKRLEELFF
TRBV24-1,few,TRBJ1-1,-,CATSDRYGAFF
TRBV19,once,TRBJ1-5,-,CASSIGPAGGQPQHF
TRBV19,-,TRBJ1-4,-,CASHKAVNRINEKLFF
TRBV5-1,-,TRBJ1-6,-,CASSLESSYNSPLHF
TRBV12-3/TRBV12-4,-,TRBJ2-3,-,CASSPFTDTQYF
TRBV5-1,-,TRBJ1-4,-,CASSLAGVGEKLFF
TRBV7-8,-,TRBJ1-2,TRBD1,CASSLGTGGDQGYTF
TRBV30,-,TRBJ2-3,-,CAWSPRRHTQYF
TRBV19,-,TRBJ1-3,-,CASSSRQGGNTIYF
TRBV27,-,TRBJ2-7,-,CASRRDSWGYEQYF
TRBV7-9,-,TRBJ2-5,TRBD1,CASSPGQVSTQETQYF
TRBV24-1,-,TRBJ2-3,-,CATSDFSDTQYF
TRBV2,-,TRBJ2-7,-,CASSTLGGRDLYEQYF
TRBV24-1,-,TRBJ2-3,TRBD1,CATRDRVGTDTQYF
TRBV6-5,-,TRBJ1-5,-,CASSYSFQGNQPQHF
TRBV29-1,-,TRBJ2-7,-,CSAEGGQPYSYEQYF